The 20 T cell receptor beta chains given below trace back to one sample, sequenced in a study of T cells after yellow fever vaccination. From the 5' RACE reads, TCRdb called clonotypes with MiXCR, one entry per CDR3 protein. This sample has fewer than 100,000 distinct CDR3 sequences, with roughly 9% found just once. The sample was CD8+ T cells not binding an NS4B(214-222) dextramer, sorted from PBMCs, taken around 14 days after the first yellow fever vaccination. These receptors were collected from a young man who received the YFV17D yellow fever vaccine.

The genes are TRBV6-5 and TRBJ1-5; TRBD1 agrees at 7 bases. Germline V lookup: CDR1 MNHEY, CDR2 SVGAGI. The CDR3 runs to 15 residues. The V and J ends lost 2 bases and 4 bases, in that order; junction bases with no gene match: 5. CDR3 region: CASSYRDSPNQPQHF. The CDR3 nucleotides are TGTGCCAGCAGTTACCGGGACAGTCCTAATCAGCCCCAGCATTTT.

This clonotype has a handful of counts. The chain couples TRBV7-9 to TRBJ2-7, with a tentative D call TRBD2 (6 bases). V lost 5 bases and J 1 base, leaving 9 bases between the germline ends. From germline, CDR1 is SEHNR and CDR2 FQNEAQ (reference sequence). CDR3 length: 13 amino acids. This chain's CDR3 is CASSPRESYEQYV. DNA for the CDR3: TGTGCCAGCAGCCCGCGGGAATCCTACGAGCAGTACGTC.

This clonotype came up a few times. V usage is TRBV5-4 and J usage is TRBJ1-1, with TRBD1 as a possible D gene (6 bases). Deletions cut 0 bases from V and 11 bases from J, with 17 bases between. The CDR3 spans 14 residues. CDR1 is SGHNT, CDR2 YYREEE, per germline (reference sequence). The CDR3 nucleotides read TGTGCCAGCAGCTTGGCCCCGGGGGACATCGCGGCTTTCTTT. It specifies CASSLAPGDIAAFF.

The rearrangement uses TRBV5-1 and TRBJ2-7; a weak D match, TRBD2 (6 bases). Trimming removed 5 bases from V and 0 bases from J, with 12 bases in between. Germline V gives CDR1 SGHRS, CDR2 YFSETQ. This CDR3 comprises 14 residues. CDR3 nucleotides: TGCGCCAGCAGTATGACTAGAGGCTCCTACGAGCAGTACTTC. Translating gives CASSMTRGSYEQYF.

This clonotype was seen more than once but under ten times. The V and J genes are TRBV7-9 and TRBJ1-1; 11 bases fit TRBD1. This CDR3 contains 15 residues. The germline V gene has CDR1 SEHNR and CDR2 FQNEAQ (reference sequence). The junction had 5 bases not matched to a gene; V was cut back by 5 bases and J by 3 bases. The CDR3 DNA reads TGTGCCAGCAGCCCGGACAGGGGGCATTACACTGAAGCTTTCTTT. Protein sequence: CASSPDRGHYTEAFF.

Many counts were recorded for this clonotype. The V and J genes are TRBV4-3 and TRBJ1-2, with D unclear. The CDR3 has 15 amino acids. Germline V lookup: CDR1 LGHNA, CDR2 YSLEER. V lost 0 bases and J lost 3, with 11 bases in between. The CDR3 region has the DNA TGCGCCAGCAGCCAAGATCCCACCCCAGACTATGGCTACACCTTC. Translating it yields CASSQDPTPDYGYTF.

This clonotype was counted ten times or more. The rearrangement links TRBV20-1 to TRBJ2-7; 8 bases fit TRBD2. The CDR3 contains 14 residues. The V gene's germline CDR1 is DFQATT and CDR2 SNEGSKA (reference sequence). The V gene end was trimmed by 5 bases and the J gene end by 4 bases; junction bases not matched to a gene: 10. CDR3: CSARRSGGDYEQYV. The CDR3 nucleotides are TGCAGTGCTCGTAGAAGCGGGGGAGATTACGAGCAGTACGTC.

The chain has TRBV27 and TRBJ2-1; 9 bases are shared with TRBD1. This CDR3 region has 14 residues. Germline lookup yields CDR1 MNHEY and CDR2 SMNVEV (reference sequence). The J segment lost 7 bases and the V segment lost 5 bases, leaving 6 bases of the junction unmatched. CDR3 region: CASSTSGTGNEQFF. CDR3 coding DNA: TGTGCCAGCAGTACCTCCGGGACAGGGAATGAGCAGTTCTTC.

This rearrangement joins TRBV20-1 to TRBJ2-5, with 8 nucleotides matching TRBD2. The CDR3 consists of 13 residues. Trimming removed 2 bases from V and 4 bases from J; junction bases left unmatched: 3. Germline CDR1 and CDR2: DFQATT and SNEGSKA (reference sequence). CDR3 DNA sequence: TGCAGTGCTAGACGGCTAGCGGGAGAGACCCAGTACTTC. Protein sequence: CSARRLAGETQYF.

The gene calls are TRBV5-4 and TRBJ2-3, with D tentatively TRBD1 or TRBD2 (6 bases each). V lost 3 bases, J lost 5 bases, and 13 bases lay in between. CDR1 is SGHNT, CDR2 YYREEE, per germline (reference sequence). This CDR3 comprises 14 residues. CDR3: CASSSWGAVDTQYF. The CDR3 bases are TGTGCCAGCAGCTCGTGGGGGGCCGTAGATACGCAGTATTTT.

The chain carries TRBV12-3 or TRBV12-4 and TRBJ2-1; a possible D gene is TRBD1 (6 bases). The CDR3 sequence is 14 residues long. The germline V and J ends were trimmed by 6 bases and 12 bases, with 21 bases remaining between them. CDR3 nucleotide sequence: TGTGCCAGCAGCAGGACAGACGATCGCAAGGGGCAGTTCTTC. Encoded protein: CASSRTDDRKGQFF.

V and J are TRBV6-1 and TRBJ2-1; 9 positions agree with TRBD1. The CDR3 runs to 14 residues. V dropped 10 bases and J dropped 6; count of bases not matched to a gene: 10. Germline V CDR1 and CDR2: MNHNS, SASEGT. The CDR3 nucleotides read TGTGCCACGGCACAGGGGGCGACTGGCAATGAGCAGTTCTTC. Protein sequence: CATAQGATGNEQFF.

This clonotype was observed at least ten times. The rearrangement uses TRBV12-3 or TRBV12-4 and TRBJ1-1; D is perhaps TRBD1 (5 bases). The CDR3 loop spans 14 amino acids. V shed 7 bases and J shed 0 bases, with 12 bases lying between them. This CDR3 reads CASTEGRMNTEAFF. CDR3 bases: TGTGCCAGCACGGAGGGGCGGATGAACACTGAAGCTTTCTTT.

This clonotype has a count of ten or more. This chain joins TRBV13 and TRBJ2-3; unclear D gene. Per germline, CDR1 PRHDT and CDR2 FYEKMQ (reference sequence). The CDR3 is 13 residues long. V shed 3 bases and J shed 0 bases, with 4 bases lying between them. For the CDR3, the DNA is TGTGCCAGCAGCTTCTCCAGCACAGATACGCAGTATTTT. Translating it yields CASSFSSTDTQYF.

A few counts support this clonotype. The chain employs TRBV11-1 and TRBJ1-6; D not certain. Germline loops: CDR1 SGHAT, CDR2 FQDESV (reference sequence). V was clipped by 1 base and J by 9 bases, with 22 bases between them. This CDR3 is built from 18 residues. This CDR3 reads CASSLDYLPLGGISPLHF. Written as DNA, the CDR3 is TGTGCCAGCAGCTTAGACTATTTGCCTCTGGGTGGGATTTCACCCCTCCACTTT.

This clonotype was seen only a few times. This chain links TRBV12-3 or TRBV12-4 with TRBJ1-5; D is uncertain. The CDR3 consists of 13 residues. V was clipped by 6 bases and J by 0 bases, with 6 bases between them. CDR3 nucleotide sequence: TGTGCCAGCAGCGTTAGTAGCAATCAGCCCCAGCATTTT. This codes for CASSVSSNQPQHF.

This clonotype was detected a few times. This sequence joins TRBV13 and TRBJ2-7; 7 positions agree with TRBD1. Losses at the gene ends were 5 bases for V and 0 bases for J; bases not matched to a gene: 7. Per the germline V gene, CDR1 is PRHDT and CDR2 is FYEKMQ (reference sequence). The CDR3 sequence is 15 residues long. CDR3 loop: CASSQGTGDSYEQYF. CDR3 nucleotide sequence: TGTGCCAGCAGCCAAGGAACAGGGGACTCCTACGAGCAGTACTTC.

This clonotype was counted only a few times. The rearrangement uses TRBV5-1 and TRBJ1-5; no definite D call. Germline values: CDR1 SGHRS, CDR2 YFSETQ. V lost 0 bases and J 0 bases, leaving 7 bases between the germline ends. The CDR3 spans 15 residues. The CDR3 spells CASSLVSGSNQPQHF. CDR3 coding DNA: TGCGCCAGCAGCTTGGTGTCCGGTAGCAATCAGCCCCAGCATTTT. The entire variable domain, with the rest obtained from reference TRBV5-1 and TRBJ1-5, is as follows: KAGVTQTPRYLIKTRGQQVTLSCSPISGHRSVSWYQQTPGQGLQFLFEYFSETQRNKGNFPGRFSGRQFSNSRSEMNVSTLELGDSALYLCASSLVSGSNQPQHFGDGTRLSIL.

This clonotype occurred a few times. The chain joins TRBV5-5 to TRBJ2-7; TRBD1 or TRBD2 may be the D gene (5 bases each). From germline, CDR1 is SGHKS and CDR2 YYEKEE (reference sequence). V was cut by 2 bases and J by 2 bases, with 14 bases left in between. The CDR3 is 15 amino acids. This CDR3 reads CASSFRPGPTYEQYF. In DNA form, the CDR3 reads TGTGCCAGCAGCTTCCGACCGGGGCCGACCTACGAGCAGTACTTC.

This rearrangement joins TRBV7-9 to TRBJ1-1, with a tentative D call TRBD1 (6 bases). Trimming took 5 bases from V and 5 from J, leaving 15 bases between them. CDR3 length: 14 amino acids. Germline V gives CDR1 SEHNR, CDR2 FQNEAQ (reference sequence). CDR3 protein: CASSPQGGDTEAFF. The CDR3 bases are TGTGCCAGCAGCCCACAGGGAGGAGATACTGAAGCTTTCTTT.